The sample holds a few counts of the clone carrying this T cell receptor (beta chain). Its target is unknown. The data belong to a study of response to subunit inactivated influenza vaccine. Study observations and caveats: With each seasonal influenza vaccination, the authors suggested, few new T cells are recruited.

Germline assignment: CDR1 DFQATT and CDR2 SNEGSKA (reference sequence). The CDR3 has 15 residues. V lost 4 bases, J lost 0 bases, and 14 bases lay in between. TCRdb analysed the RT-PCR reads with MiXCR anew, one entry per CDR3 protein. Among about 830,000 distinct CDR3 sequences listed, about 18% were seen once. The clonotype comes from a man in his fifties or sixties who received an inactivated influenza vaccine. The sequenced sample was PBMCs from blood, obtained about 5 days after vaccination. The chain carries TRBV20-1 and TRBJ2-3; D ambiguous. DNA for the CDR3: TGCAGTGCTACCCAACTTGACCAAAGCACAGATACGCAGTATTTT. It codes for CSATQLDQSTDTQYF.